The source of this T cell receptor (beta chain) is a study of cytomegalovirus exposure and HLA in healthy donors. Study conclusions and caveats: TRBV6-2, TRBV6-3 and other indistinguishable V segments were excluded.

About this clone itself: Its antigen remains unidentified.

J lost 5 bases, V lost 5 bases, and 10 bases had no gene match. The CDR3 runs 15 residues. Germline V gene lookup returns CDR1 GTSNPN and CDR2 SVGIG (reference sequence). Use of 60 Vbeta and 13 Jbeta primers characterized the PCR. Profiled with immunoSEQ multiplex PCR; TCRdb holds only in-frame clones, not every one. In the table there are 75,000 to 90,000 clones, 65% to 80% of which are singletons. Among the donors, all were healthy bone marrow donors. The sequenced material came from PBMCs. This TCR was sampled from a man aged 55-75 years in good health and CMV-seronegative. This chain uses TRBV30 with TRBJ1-1, with 11 bases aligning to TRBD1. The CDR3 protein is CAWRTGGALKTEAFF. The DNA of the CDR3 is TGTGCCTGGCGGACAGGGGGCGCCCTTAAGACTGAAGCTTTCTTT. Together with reference TRBV30 and TRBJ1-1, the CDR3 gives the full variable domain: SQTIHQWPATLVQPVGSPLSLECTVEGTSNPNLYWYRQAAGRGLQLLFYSVGIGQISSEVPQNLSASRPQDRQFILSSKKLLLSDSGFYLCAWRTGGALKTEAFFGQGTRLTVV.